The 4 T cell receptor beta chains given below trace back to one sample, sequenced in a study of shared T cell receptors in the human thymus. Data came from immunoSEQ multiplex PCR; TCRdb stores just in-frame clones and leaves some out. The sample comprises about 730,000 clones, roughly 85% of which are singletons, and 0.008% to 0.011% rests with the top ten. This sample also appeared in a second study, on human thymus T cells.

Source material: thymocytes. These receptors all come from a girl in the first two years of life with a congenital heart defect.

This rearrangement joins TRBV14 to TRBJ2-5, with D possibly being TRBD1 (5 bases). The germline V gene has CDR1 SGHDN and CDR2 FVKESK. The CDR3 has 16 residues. Deletions cut 0 bases from V and 0 bases from J, with 11 bases between. The CDR3 sequence: CASSQDLSRDQETQYF. The CDR3 DNA reads TGTGCCAGCAGCCAAGATTTAAGCAGGGACCAAGAGACCCAGTACTTC. Complete variable domain (other parts from reference TRBV14 and TRBJ2-5): EAGVTQFPSHSVIEKGQTVTLRCDPISGHDNLYWYRRVMGKEIKFLLHFVKESKQDESGMPNNRFLAERTGGTYSTLKVQPAELEDSGVYFCASSQDLSRDQETQYFGPGTRLLVL.

The V and J genes are TRBV5-1 and TRBJ1-1, with D possibly TRBD1 on 5 matching bases. With 0 bases removed from V and 1 base from J, the gap between germline ends came to 13 bases. Germline CDR1 is SGHRS and CDR2 is YFSETQ. CDR3 length equals 16 residues. Here the CDR3 reads CASSLDFPRANTEAFF. In DNA, the CDR3 is TGCGCCAGCAGCTTGGATTTCCCCAGGGCGAACACTGAAGCTTTCTTT. Together with reference TRBV5-1 and TRBJ1-1, the CDR3 gives the full variable domain: KAGVTQTPRYLIKTRGQQVTLSCSPISGHRSVSWYQQTPGQGLQFLFEYFSETQRNKGNFPGRFSGRQFSNSRSEMNVSTLELGDSALYLCASSLDFPRANTEAFFGQGTRLTVV.

The rearrangement links TRBV15 to TRBJ1-4; 8 bases align to TRBD1. Per germline, CDR1 LNHNV and CDR2 YYDKDF (reference sequence). J lost 7 bases, V lost 1 base, and 2 bases had no gene match. The CDR3 length is 14 residues. CDR3 DNA: TGTGCCACCAGCAGAGTTGGGACAGGTGAAAAACTGTTTTTT. It translates to CATSRVGTGEKLFF.

The chain recombines TRBV6-1 with TRBJ1-6, with no clear D. Per germline, CDR1 MNHNS and CDR2 SASEGT. Trimming removed 3 bases at V and 7 bases at J, with 13 bases between. The CDR3 loop spans 15 amino acids. For the CDR3, the DNA is TGTGCCAGCAGTGATCCCGGGAATTCCAATTCACCCCTCCACTTT. The encoded protein is CASSDPGNSNSPLHF.